These T cell receptor beta chains were read from a single sample in a study of cytomegalovirus exposure and HLA in healthy donors. Profiled with immunoSEQ multiplex PCR; TCRdb holds only in-frame clones, not every one. Of fewer than 200,000 clones in the sample, more than 80% were seen once. The sample taken for sequencing was PBMCs. The receptors shown here come from a woman aged 18-30 years in good health and CMV-seropositive. The CDR3 runs from the conserved cysteine through the conserved F or W. A D gene is named only where the DNA matches it firmly. The size field is filled for only some rows; it gives once, few, many or a size class.

TRBV2	TRBJ2-1	NA	14	NA	CASSGLEIYNEQFF	TGTGCCAGCAGTGGACTGGAGATTTACAATGAGCAGTTCTTC
TRBV5-6	TRBJ2-1	NA	15	TRBD2	CASSWTGLAGEEQFF	TGTGCCAGCAGCTGGACCGGACTAGCGGGAGAGGAGCAGTTCTTC
TRBV7-9	TRBJ2-2	NA	15	TRBD1	CASSLAQGASGELFF	TGTGCCAGCAGCTTAGCACAGGGGGCGTCGGGGGAGCTGTTTTTT
TRBV6-6	TRBJ2-5	NA	12	NA	CASTAEEETQYF	TGTGCCAGCACGGCGGAGGAAGAGACCCAGTACTTC
TRBV19	TRBJ2-6	NA	16	NA	CASSIDAGRGANVLTF	TGTGCCAGTAGTATAGATGCAGGGCGCGGGGCCAACGTCCTGACTTTC
TRBV19	TRBJ1-6	NA	15	TRBD1	CASSGTGASGSPLHF	TGTGCCAGTAGCGGGACAGGGGCGTCAGGATCACCCCTCCACTTT
TRBV29-1	TRBJ2-7	NA	12	NA	CSVGASFYEQYF	TGCAGCGTTGGGGCCAGTTTCTACGAGCAGTACTTC
TRBV9	TRBJ2-7	few	13	NA	CASAREPAGEQYF	TGTGCCAGCGCCAGGGAGCCCGCGGGGGAGCAGTACTTC
TRBV25-1	TRBJ1-5	NA	14	NA	CASSETGSHQPQHF	TGTGCCAGCAGCGAAACAGGGTCGCATCAGCCCCAGCATTTT
TRBV6-1	TRBJ1-2	NA	15	NA	CASSASGGVTYGYTF	TGTGCCAGCAGTGCCTCCGGAGGGGTCACCTATGGCTACACCTTC
TRBV5-4	TRBJ2-1	NA	15	TRBD2	CASSLGRGDYNEQFF	TGTGCCAGCAGCTTGGGGCGGGGGGACTACAATGAGCAGTTCTTC
TRBV7-2	TRBJ2-7	NA	15	TRBD1	CASSFIRDSYYEQYF	TGTGCCAGCAGCTTTATCCGGGACAGCTACTACGAGCAGTACTTC
TRBV19	TRBJ2-6	NA	16	NA	CASSMARLGGANVLTF	TGTGCCAGTAGTATGGCGCGTCTCGGGGGGGCCAACGTCCTGACTTTC
TRBV19	TRBJ1-1	NA	14	NA	CASSNQGMVTEAFF	TGTGCCAGTAGTAACCAGGGCATGGTCACTGAAGCTTTCTTT
TRBV6-1	TRBJ1-1	NA	13	NA	CASSVRGGTEAFF	TGTGCCAGCAGTGTACGGGGAGGCACTGAAGCTTTCTTT
TRBV7-9	TRBJ1-2	few	13	TRBD1	CASSSRTGRGYTF	TGTGCCAGCAGCTCTCGGACAGGGCGCGGCTACACCTTC
TRBV6-1	TRBJ2-7	NA	14	NA	CASSEGVFSGEQYF	TGTGCCAGCAGTGAAGGGGTGTTCTCGGGAGAGCAGTACTTC
TRBV9	TRBJ1-1	NA	16	NA	CASSVALTGSKAEAFF	TGTGCCAGCAGCGTGGCCCTCACAGGATCTAAGGCTGAAGCTTTCTTT
TRBV18	TRBJ2-7	once	13	TRBD1	CASSSGQSYEQYF	TGTGCCAGCTCATCGGGACAGAGCTACGAGCAGTACTTC
TRBV9	TRBJ1-2	NA	12	NA	CASSGSNYGYTF	TGTGCCAGCAGCGGAAGCAACTATGGCTACACCTTC
TRBV6-5	TRBJ2-7	NA	15	NA	CASSPAGTKSYEQYF	TGTGCCAGCAGCCCCGCCGGGACAAAATCCTACGAGCAGTACTTC
TRBV28	TRBJ2-7	NA	15	TRBD2	CASSFSGGRDYEQYF	TGTGCCAGCAGTTTTTCTGGCGGGAGGGACTACGAGCAGTACTTC
TRBV7-6	TRBJ2-5	NA	13	NA	CASSPRAGGTQYF	TGTGCCAGCAGCCCCCGGGCCGGGGGGACCCAGTACTTC
TRBV2	TRBJ2-2	few	15	NA	CAARGGAPDTGELFF	TGTGCTGCCCGTGGGGGGGCGCCGGACACCGGGGAGCTGTTTTTT
TRBV4-2	TRBJ1-2	NA	15	NA	CASSQQQGGDYGYTF	TGTGCCAGCAGCCAACAGCAGGGAGGGGACTATGGCTACACCTTC
TRBV29-1	TRBJ2-5	NA	15	TRBD1	CSVGMRDRGQETQYF	TGCAGCGTTGGGATGAGGGACAGGGGGCAAGAGACCCAGTACTTC
TRBV9	TRBJ1-2	NA	15	TRBD1	CASSDSGTGNYGYTF	TGTGCCAGCAGCGACTCCGGGACAGGGAACTATGGCTACACCTTC
TRBV12-5	TRBJ1-1	NA	12	NA	CASGPSDTEAFF	TGTGCTAGTGGTCCCTCGGACACTGAAGCTTTCTTT
TRBV4-1	TRBJ1-5	NA	16	TRBD1	CASSQTGQISNQPQHF	TGCGCCAGCAGCCAAACGGGACAGATTAGCAATCAGCCCCAGCATTTT
TRBV9	TRBJ1-1	NA	14	NA	CASSVSRGNTEAFF	TGTGCCAGCAGCGTTTCACGGGGGAACACTGAAGCTTTCTTT
TRBV27	TRBJ2-5	NA	13	NA	CASSWTQGETQYF	TGTGCCAGCAGTTGGACACAGGGAGAGACCCAGTACTTC
TRBV2	TRBJ1-1	NA	14	TRBD1	CASRGGQGNTEAFF	TGTGCCAGCAGAGGGGGACAGGGGAACACTGAAGCTTTCTTT
TRBV15	TRBJ2-7	NA	16	TRBD1	CATSRGPDRPSYEQYF	TGTGCCACCAGCAGGGGCCCGGACAGGCCCTCCTACGAGCAGTACTTC
TRBV7-2	TRBJ2-3	NA	12	NA	CASSLWRDTQYF	TGTGCCAGCAGCTTATGGCGGGATACGCAGTATTTT
TRBV7-8	TRBJ2-2	NA	16	NA	CASILRVRANTGELFF	TGTGCCAGCATCCTTAGAGTCCGGGCGAACACCGGGGAGCTGTTTTTT
TRBV30	TRBJ1-1	NA	12	TRBD1	CAWNGRGLEAFF	TGTGCCTGGAATGGCAGGGGGCTTGAAGCTTTCTTT
TRBV7-2	TRBJ2-7	NA	15	TRBD2	CASSLGVAGGWEQYF	TGTGCCAGCAGCCTGGGGGTAGCGGGAGGGTGGGAGCAGTACTTC
TRBV6-1	TRBJ2-5	once	14	TRBD1	CASSVGTGVETQYF	TGTGCCAGCAGTGTCGGGACAGGGGTAGAGACCCAGTACTTC
TRBV19	TRBJ2-1	NA	16	TRBD1	CASSIWPGQGIGEQFF	TGTGCCAGTAGTATTTGGCCAGGACAGGGTATTGGTGAGCAGTTCTTC
TRBV27	TRBJ2-4	NA	15	TRBD2	CASSYLAGGQNIQYF	TGTGCCAGCAGTTATTTAGCGGGAGGCCAAAACATTCAGTACTTC
TRBV5-5	TRBJ2-7	NA	15	TRBD2	CASSFLAGVAYEQYF	TGTGCCAGCAGCTTTCTAGCGGGAGTCGCCTACGAGCAGTACTTC
TRBV28	TRBJ2-7	NA	15	TRBD1	CASSLRTGVSYEQYF	TGTGCCAGCAGTTTACGGACAGGGGTGTCCTACGAGCAGTACTTC
TRBV28	TRBJ1-5	NA	16	NA	CASSNDKSYSNQPQHF	TGTGCCAGCAGTAACGACAAGTCCTATAGCAATCAGCCCCAGCATTTT
TRBV7-2	TRBJ1-5	NA	13	NA	CASSLQGNQPQHF	TGTGCCAGCAGCTTACAGGGCAATCAGCCCCAGCATTTT
TRBV9	TRBJ2-2	NA	15	TRBD2	CASSVGGRAPGELFF	TGTGCCAGCAGCGTAGGAGGGAGGGCCCCCGGGGAGCTGTTTTTT
TRBV7-9	TRBJ2-7	NA	14	NA	CASSPQGASYEQYF	TGTGCCAGCAGCCCCCAGGGCGCCTCCTACGAGCAGTACTTC
TRBV6-4	TRBJ2-3	NA	16	NA	CASSDSSRGPTDTQYF	TGTGCCAGCAGTGACTCCAGCAGGGGACCCACAGATACGCAGTATTTT
TRBV7-9	TRBJ2-7	NA	16	NA	CASSLEREHPTYEQYF	TGTGCCAGCAGCTTAGAACGCGAGCATCCTACCTACGAGCAGTACTTC
TRBV4-1	TRBJ2-5	once	16	TRBD1	CASSQDLTGGAETQYF	TGCGCCAGCAGCCAAGATTTGACAGGGGGAGCAGAGACCCAGTACTTC
TRBV13	TRBJ2-1	NA	14	TRBD2	CASGTSGGYNEQFF	TGTGCCAGTGGGACTAGCGGGGGATACAATGAGCAGTTCTTC
TRBV15	TRBJ1-1	NA	19	TRBD1	CATSRAIGTGPLMGTEAFF	TGTGCCACCAGCAGAGCAATAGGGACAGGGCCCCTAATGGGGACTGAAGCTTTCTTT
TRBV5-1	TRBJ1-6	NA	13	NA	CASSLGADSPLHF	TGCGCCAGCAGCTTAGGGGCGGATTCACCCCTCCACTTT
TRBV27	TRBJ1-6	NA	14	NA	CASSFRGGDSPLHF	TGTGCCAGCAGTTTCCGGGGCGGGGATTCACCCCTCCACTTT
TRBV10-3	TRBJ2-3	NA	12	TRBD2	CAVSGGTDTQYF	TGTGCCGTCAGCGGGGGGACAGATACGCAGTATTTT
TRBV19	TRBJ2-7	NA	13	TRBD1	CASMSGQASKQYF	TGTGCCAGTATGTCAGGACAGGCTTCCAAGCAGTACTTC
TRBV6-5	TRBJ2-5	NA	14	NA	CASSSPRVGETQYF	TGTGCCAGCAGTTCCCCCAGGGTAGGGGAGACCCAGTACTTC
TRBV7-2	TRBJ2-6	NA	17	NA	CASSLYGGNSGANVLTF	TGTGCCAGCAGCTTATATGGCGGTAACTCTGGGGCCAACGTCCTGACTTTC
TRBV19	TRBJ2-1	once	12	NA	CASRGSYNEQFF	TGTGCCAGCAGGGGTTCCTACAATGAGCAGTTCTTC
TRBV4-2	TRBJ2-5	NA	15	NA	CASSQVVLPQETQYF	TGTGCCAGCAGCCAAGTCGTACTCCCTCAAGAGACCCAGTACTTC
TRBV19	TRBJ1-2	NA	14	TRBD1	CASSPTRTGYGYTF	TGTGCCAGTAGCCCTACCCGGACAGGGTATGGCTACACCTTC